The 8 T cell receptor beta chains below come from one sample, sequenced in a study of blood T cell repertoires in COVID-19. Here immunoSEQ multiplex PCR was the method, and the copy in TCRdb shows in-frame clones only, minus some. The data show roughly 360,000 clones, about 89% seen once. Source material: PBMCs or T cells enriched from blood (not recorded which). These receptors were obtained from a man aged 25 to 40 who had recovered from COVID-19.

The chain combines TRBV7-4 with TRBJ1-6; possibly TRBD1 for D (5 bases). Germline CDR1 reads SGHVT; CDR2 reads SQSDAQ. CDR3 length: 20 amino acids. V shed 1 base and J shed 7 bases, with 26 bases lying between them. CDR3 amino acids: CASSLEPGPREGKKNSPLHF. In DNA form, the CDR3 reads TGTGCCAGCAGCTTAGAACCGGGACCAAGGGAGGGGAAAAAAAATTCACCCCTCCACTTT.

CDR3 nucleotides: TGTGCCTGGAGTGTACGTGGGCAAGCCAGCTCCTATAATTCACCCCTCCACTTT. Protein: CAWSVRGQASSYNSPLHF. This chain connects TRBV30 to TRBJ1-6; D is uncertain. With 0 bases removed from V and 0 bases from J, the gap between germline ends came to 15 bases. The CDR3 spans 18 residues. CDR1 GTSNPN and CDR2 SVGIG come from the germline V gene (reference sequence). Full variable domain (remainder filled in from reference TRBV30 and TRBJ1-6): SQTIHQWPATLVQPVGSPLSLECTVEGTSNPNLYWYRQAAGRGLQLLFYSVGIGQISSEVPQNLSASRPQDRQFILSSKKLLLSDSGFYLCAWSVRGQASSYNSPLHFGNGTRLTVT.

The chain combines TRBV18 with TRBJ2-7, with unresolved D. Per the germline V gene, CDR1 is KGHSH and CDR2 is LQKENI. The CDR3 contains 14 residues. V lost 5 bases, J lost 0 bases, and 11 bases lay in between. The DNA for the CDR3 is TGTGCCAGCTCAATGGCAGGCCTCTCCTACGAGCAGTACTTC. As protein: CASSMAGLSYEQYF.

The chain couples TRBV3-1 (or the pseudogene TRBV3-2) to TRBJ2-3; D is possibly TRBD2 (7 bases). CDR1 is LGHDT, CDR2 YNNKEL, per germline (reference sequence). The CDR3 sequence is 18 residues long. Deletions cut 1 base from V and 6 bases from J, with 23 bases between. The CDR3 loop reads CASSQGISGPGGRDTQYF. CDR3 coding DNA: TGTGCCAGCAGCCAAGGTATAAGCGGACCGGGGGGCCGCGATACGCAGTATTTT.

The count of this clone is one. The CDR3 region is CAISELGLAGDTQYF. CDR3 sequence (DNA): TGTGCCATCAGTGAGTTGGGACTAGCGGGGGATACGCAGTATTTT. The chain is built from TRBV10-3 and TRBJ2-3; 13 nucleotides agree with TRBD2. The ends lost 1 base at V and 6 bases at J; junction bases unmatched: 1. There are 15 residues in the CDR3. Germline V gene lookup returns CDR1 ENHRY and CDR2 SYGVKD.

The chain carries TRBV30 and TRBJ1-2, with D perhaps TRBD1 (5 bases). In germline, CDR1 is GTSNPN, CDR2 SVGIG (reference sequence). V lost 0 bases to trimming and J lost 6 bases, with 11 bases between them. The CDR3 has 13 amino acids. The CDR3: CAWSVGQGDGYTF. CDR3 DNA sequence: TGTGCCTGGAGTGTGGGGCAGGGTGATGGCTACACCTTC.

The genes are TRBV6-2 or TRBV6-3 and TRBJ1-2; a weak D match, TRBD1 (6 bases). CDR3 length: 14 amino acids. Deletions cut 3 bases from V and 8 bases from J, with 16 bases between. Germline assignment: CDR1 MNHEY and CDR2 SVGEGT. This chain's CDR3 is CASSYRQDVWGYTF. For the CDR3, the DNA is TGTGCCAGCAGTTATCGACAGGACGTTTGGGGCTACACCTTC.

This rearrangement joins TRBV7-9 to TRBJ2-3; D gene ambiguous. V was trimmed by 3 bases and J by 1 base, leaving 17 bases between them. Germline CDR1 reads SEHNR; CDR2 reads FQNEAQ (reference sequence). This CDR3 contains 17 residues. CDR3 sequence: CASSLGHGLMRTDTQYF. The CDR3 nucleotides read TGTGCCAGCAGCTTGGGTCATGGGCTAATGCGCACAGATACGCAGTATTTT.